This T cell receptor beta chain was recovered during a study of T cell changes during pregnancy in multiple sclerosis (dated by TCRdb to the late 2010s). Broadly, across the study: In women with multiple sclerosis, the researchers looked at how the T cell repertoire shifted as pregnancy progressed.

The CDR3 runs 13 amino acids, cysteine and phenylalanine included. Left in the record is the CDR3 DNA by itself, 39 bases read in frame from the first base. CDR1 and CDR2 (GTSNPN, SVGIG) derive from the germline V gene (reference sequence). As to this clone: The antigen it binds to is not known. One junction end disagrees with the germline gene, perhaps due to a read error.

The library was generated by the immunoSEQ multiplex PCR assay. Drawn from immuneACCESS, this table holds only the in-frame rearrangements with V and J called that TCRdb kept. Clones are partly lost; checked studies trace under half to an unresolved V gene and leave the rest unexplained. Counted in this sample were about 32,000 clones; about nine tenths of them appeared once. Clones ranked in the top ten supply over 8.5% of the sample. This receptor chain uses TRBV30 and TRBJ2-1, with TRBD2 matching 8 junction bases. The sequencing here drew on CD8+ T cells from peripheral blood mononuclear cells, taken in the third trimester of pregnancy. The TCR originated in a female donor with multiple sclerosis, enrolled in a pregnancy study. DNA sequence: TGTGCCTGGAGTGAGACTAGCGCCAATGGGCAGTTCTTC. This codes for CAWSETSANGQFF.